The rows below give T cell receptor beta chains drawn from one sample of a study of regulatory and conventional T cells in RAG deficiency. Sequencing used immunoSEQ multiplex PCR; TCRdb keeps in-frame clones, though not all of them. The sample has around 23,000 clones, around 92% seen once; the top ten hold less than 0.85%. These same data were also listed under a study on regulatory T cells.

Sequencing was done on a sample of CD4+ T cells sorted from blood. The receptor source for this set is a human donor in good health. Both conserved end residues are part of each CDR3. The order of the fields is D gene, CDR3 length, clone size, V gene, J gene, CDR3 DNA, CDR3 protein. D genes are given only for firm matches. Rows may omit the clone size; those that give it use once, few, many or a size class.

d_gene: TRBD1
len: 14
abundance: -
v_gene: TRBV2
j_gene: TRBJ1-5
CDR3nt: TGTGCCAGCAGTTTCGGACAGGGCAATCAGCCCCAGCATTTT
CDR3aa: CASSFGQGNQPQHF

d_gene: TRBD2
len: 20
abundance: -
v_gene: TRBV18
j_gene: TRBJ2-1
CDR3nt: TGTGCCAGCTCACCACCATTAACTAGCGGGGATCTAAGCTCCTACAATGAGCAGTTCTTC
CDR3aa: CASSPPLTSGDLSSYNEQFF

d_gene: TRBD2
len: 16
abundance: -
v_gene: TRBV7-9
j_gene: TRBJ2-2
CDR3nt: TGTGCCAGCAGCTTAGGTCTAGCGGGAGTAACCGGGGAGCTGTTTTTT
CDR3aa: CASSLGLAGVTGELFF

d_gene: -
len: 15
abundance: -
v_gene: TRBV6-1
j_gene: TRBJ1-2
CDR3nt: TGTGCCAGCACAGATCCTGTAGACGCCCCCCGAGGCTACACCTTC
CDR3aa: CASTDPVDAPRGYTF

d_gene: -
len: 12
abundance: -
v_gene: TRBV27
j_gene: TRBJ2-4
CDR3nt: TGTGCCAGCAGTTCCCAGGGCGGCATTCAGTACTTC
CDR3aa: CASSSQGGIQYF

d_gene: TRBD1
len: 16
abundance: once
v_gene: TRBV5-8
j_gene: TRBJ1-6
CDR3nt: TGTGCCAGCAGCTTGACGTGGGGACAGGGATTCTCACCCCTCCACTTT
CDR3aa: CASSLTWGQGFSPLHF

d_gene: TRBD2
len: 14
abundance: -
v_gene: TRBV6-5
j_gene: TRBJ2-7
CDR3nt: TGTGCCAGCAGGGATTCGGGACTACCCTACGAGCAGTACTTC
CDR3aa: CASRDSGLPYEQYF

d_gene: TRBD2
len: 14
abundance: -
v_gene: TRBV19
j_gene: TRBJ2-7
CDR3nt: TGTGCCAGTAGTATGACTAGCGAAACCTACGAGCAGTACTTC
CDR3aa: CASSMTSETYEQYF

d_gene: -
len: 15
abundance: -
v_gene: TRBV7-2
j_gene: TRBJ2-3
CDR3nt: TGTGCCAGCAGCCGATCGGTGGTGGGCACAGATACGCAGTATTTT
CDR3aa: CASSRSVVGTDTQYF

d_gene: TRBD2
len: 14
abundance: once
v_gene: TRBV9
j_gene: TRBJ2-1
CDR3nt: TGTGCCAGCAGCGTGGGGCTAGCGGGGAGGGAGCAGTTCTTC
CDR3aa: CASSVGLAGREQFF

d_gene: TRBD1
len: 15
abundance: few
v_gene: TRBV5-1
j_gene: TRBJ2-7
CDR3nt: TGCGCCAGCAGCTTGAGGACAGGGAGCTCCTACGAGCAGTACTTC
CDR3aa: CASSLRTGSSYEQYF

d_gene: TRBD1
len: 13
abundance: -
v_gene: TRBV5-1
j_gene: TRBJ1-4
CDR3nt: TGCGCCAGCAGCGTGACAGGGGTGGAAAAACTGTTTTTT
CDR3aa: CASSVTGVEKLFF

d_gene: -
len: 12
abundance: -
v_gene: TRBV30
j_gene: TRBJ2-5
CDR3nt: TGTGCCTGGGAAACAGGGTCAGAGACCCAGTACTTC
CDR3aa: CAWETGSETQYF

d_gene: TRBD1
len: 16
abundance: -
v_gene: TRBV28
j_gene: TRBJ2-3
CDR3nt: TGTGCCAGCAGTTTCGCCGGGACAGTCGACACAGATACGCAGTATTTT
CDR3aa: CASSFAGTVDTDTQYF

d_gene: TRBD2
len: 14
abundance: -
v_gene: TRBV10-3
j_gene: TRBJ2-5
CDR3nt: TGTGCCATCAATAGCGGGGGACCCCAAGAGACCCAGTACTTC
CDR3aa: CAINSGGPQETQYF

d_gene: TRBD1
len: 13
abundance: -
v_gene: TRBV6-5
j_gene: TRBJ2-1
CDR3nt: TGTGCCAGCAGGCGACAGGGCGGATATGAGCAGTTCTTC
CDR3aa: CASRRQGGYEQFF

d_gene: -
len: 13
abundance: once
v_gene: TRBV7-9
j_gene: TRBJ1-2
CDR3nt: TGTGCCAGCAGCAGGGTTACGAACTATGGCTACACCTTC
CDR3aa: CASSRVTNYGYTF

d_gene: TRBD2
len: 15
abundance: -
v_gene: TRBV15
j_gene: TRBJ2-1
CDR3nt: TGTGCCACCAGCAGAGAGAGCGGGAGTCGCAATGAGCAGTTCTTC
CDR3aa: CATSRESGSRNEQFF

d_gene: TRBD1
len: 14
abundance: -
v_gene: TRBV7-3
j_gene: TRBJ1-1
CDR3nt: TGTGCCAGCAGCGCGGGACAGAGTAACACTGAAGCTTTCTTT
CDR3aa: CASSAGQSNTEAFF

d_gene: -
len: 15
abundance: -
v_gene: TRBV7-6
j_gene: TRBJ2-5
CDR3nt: TGTGCCAGCAGCTTATCGACAGGCCTTCAAGAGACCCAGTACTTC
CDR3aa: CASSLSTGLQETQYF

d_gene: -
len: 15
abundance: -
v_gene: TRBV9
j_gene: TRBJ2-3
CDR3nt: TGTGCCAGCAGCGTAGCCGGGGGGCGCATGGATACGCAGTATTTT
CDR3aa: CASSVAGGRMDTQYF

d_gene: TRBD1
len: 12
abundance: -
v_gene: TRBV4-2
j_gene: TRBJ1-6
CDR3nt: TGTGCCAGCAGCCAAACAGGGGCGCCCCTCCACTTT
CDR3aa: CASSQTGAPLHF

d_gene: TRBD2
len: 18
abundance: -
v_gene: TRBV7-2
j_gene: TRBJ2-2
CDR3nt: TGTGCCAGCAGCCCAGTGACTAGCGGGAGAGTGGGCACCGGGGAGCTGTTTTTT
CDR3aa: CASSPVTSGRVGTGELFF

d_gene: -
len: 17
abundance: -
v_gene: TRBV6-1
j_gene: TRBJ1-3
CDR3nt: TGTGCCAGCAGTGGTACGTGGAGGGCTCGATCTGGAAACACCATATATTTT
CDR3aa: CASSGTWRARSGNTIYF

d_gene: -
len: 13
abundance: -
v_gene: TRBV7-6
j_gene: TRBJ2-2
CDR3nt: TGTGCCAGCAGCTCTCGAGTCAAGGGGGAGCTGTTTTTT
CDR3aa: CASSSRVKGELFF